Listed here are 21 T cell receptor beta chains from one sample, sequenced in a study of radiotherapy plus CTLA-4 blockade in lung cancer (dated by TCRdb to about 2018). Receptors were amplified or captured by the immunoSEQ multiplex PCR assay. This immuneACCESS table, as held by TCRdb, lists in-frame sequences with V and J called but not all clones. Of the missing ones, under half trace to an unresolved V gene in checked studies; the others have no known cause. Here the sample has approximately 30,000 clones; roughly 71% occur a single time. The top ten hold roughly 4.7% of the sample. The input for sequencing was peripheral blood, taken from a patient treated with radiotherapy plus ipilimumab. Every receptor here comes from a human donor with non-small cell lung cancer whose response to radiotherapy plus ipilimumab could not be evaluated.

A few counts support this clone. The chain combines TRBV10-2 with TRBJ2-7; D possibly corresponds to TRBD2 (6 bases). The CDR3 is made up of 14 amino acids. Germline V CDR1 and CDR2: WSHSY, SAAADI. V was trimmed by 7 bases and J by 5 bases, leaving 18 bases between them. Written as DNA, the CDR3 is TGCGCCAGCAAAGGAGCCGGGAGTATCGACGAGCAGTACTTC. Translation: CASKGAGSIDEQYF.

The chain's CDR3 is CASFQGRGNTEAFF. CDR3 DNA sequence: TGTGCCAGCTTTCAGGGGAGGGGGAACACTGAAGCTTTCTTT. The chain employs TRBV7-9 and TRBJ1-1; perhaps TRBD1 as D (6 bases). The CDR3 extends over 14 amino acids. The V gene lost 8 bases and the J gene lost 1 base, with 14 bases spanning the gap. The germline gives CDR1 SEHNR, CDR2 FQNEAQ (reference sequence).

J is TRBJ1-6 and V is TRBV18; 7 bases line up with TRBD1. Germline V gives CDR1 KGHSH, CDR2 LQKENI. The CDR3 consists of 16 residues. The V segment lost 5 bases and the J segment 5 bases; nucleotides outside the gene matches: 9. CDR3 sequence (DNA): TGTGCCAGCTCAAGCGGACAGGTCTCGGATAATTCACCCCTCCACTTT. This gives the protein CASSSGQVSDNSPLHF.

V and J are TRBV2 and TRBJ2-7, with TRBD1 as a possible D gene (6 bases). This CDR3 comprises 15 residues. V gave up 6 bases and J gave up 4 bases, with 19 bases separating them. CDR1 is SNHLY and CDR2 is FYNNEI in the germline V gene. The CDR3 reads CASRSGTIDEYEQYF. The CDR3 bases are TGTGCCAGCAGATCCGGGACAATTGATGAATACGAGCAGTACTTC.

This clone occurred once. The chain couples TRBV9 to TRBJ2-1, with unresolved D. This CDR3 has 13 amino acids. CDR1 SGDLS and CDR2 YYNGEE come from the germline V gene. Trimming shortened V by 1 base and J by 5 bases, and 7 bases separated the two germline ends. Here the CDR3 DNA reads TGTGCCAGCAGCGTACAGGTAAACAATGAGCAGTTCTTC. Amino acid sequence: CASSVQVNNEQFF.

This clone was picked up a small number of times. The gene calls are TRBV11-2 and TRBJ2-1, with 7 bases identical to TRBD2. CDR1 and CDR2 from the germline V gene are SGHAT and FQNNGV. CDR3 length: 15 residues. V lost 1 base, J lost 9 bases, and 9 bases stayed unmatched. CDR3: CASSLVAGARGEQFF. The CDR3 region has the DNA TGTGCCAGCAGCTTAGTAGCGGGCGCGAGGGGTGAGCAGTTCTTC.

The rearrangement uses TRBV28 and TRBJ2-5; the D gene is possibly TRBD1 (5 bases). This CDR3 comprises 14 residues. Germline V gene sequence: CDR1 MDHEN, CDR2 SYDVKM. The ends were cut back, 5 bases at V and 2 bases at J, with 12 bases in the middle. CDR3 DNA sequence: TGTGCCAGCAGTCTTCTGACAGCGCAAGAGACCCAGTACTTC. Its protein is CASSLLTAQETQYF.

This clone was picked up a small number of times. The J gene is TRBJ2-2, the V gene TRBV7-9; the match to TRBD2 covers 8 bases. V trimming: 4 bases; J trimming: 6 bases; junction bases outside the gene matches: 7. The CDR3 consists of 15 residues. The V gene's germline CDR1 is SEHNR and CDR2 FQNEAQ (reference sequence). For the CDR3, the DNA is TGTGCCAGCAGCTCGCCGGCGGGGGGCGCCGGGGAGCTGTTTTTT. Protein sequence: CASSSPAGGAGELFF.

This clone has only a few counts. The gene calls are TRBV7-2 and TRBJ1-5; weak D call: TRBD1 (5 bases). Germline-derived CDR1 and CDR2 are SGHTA and FQGNSA. CDR3 length: 13 residues. With 2 bases removed from V and 4 bases from J, the gap between germline ends came to 6 bases. CDR3 sequence (DNA): TGTGCCAGCAGCTTATCAGGGAATCAGCCCCAGCATTTT. Protein: CASSLSGNQPQHF.

This chain links TRBV18 with TRBJ2-2; 8 nucleotides match TRBD2. This CDR3 has 16 amino acids. Germline V lookup: CDR1 KGHSH, CDR2 LQKENI. Unmatched junction bases numbered 2, after V lost 2 bases and J lost 0 bases. The CDR3 loop is CASSPLAGPNTGELFF. CDR3 coding DNA: TGTGCCAGCTCACCATTAGCGGGACCGAACACCGGGGAGCTGTTTTTT. Supplemented by reference TRBV18 and TRBJ2-2, the full variable domain reads NAGVMQNPRHLVRRRGQEARLRCSPMKGHSHVYWYRQLPEEGLKFMVYLQKENIIDESGMPKERFSAEFPKEGPSILRIQQVVRGDSAAYFCASSPLAGPNTGELFFGEGSRLTVL.

The CDR3 is CASRFRGTNTEAFF. The CDR3 DNA is TGTGCCAGCAGATTCAGGGGGACGAACACTGAAGCTTTCTTT. The rearrangement joins TRBV2 to TRBJ1-1, with TRBD1 identical over 7 bases. The germline V gene encodes CDR1 SNHLY and CDR2 FYNNEI. CDR3 size: 14 residues. V lost 6 bases and J lost 1; bases outside the gene matches: 5.

V is TRBV5-1 and J is TRBJ1-3, with D possibly TRBD1 on 6 matching bases. The CDR3 spans 13 residues. V lost 5 bases and J lost 2, with 8 bases in between. The germline V gene has CDR1 SGHRS and CDR2 YFSETQ. CDR3 in amino acids: CASRTGPGNTIYF. CDR3 DNA sequence: TGCGCCAGCAGAACAGGGCCTGGAAACACCATATATTTT.

This chain uses TRBV19 with TRBJ1-1; 8 bases are shared with TRBD1. Germline CDR1 and CDR2: LNHDA and SQIVND (reference sequence). This CDR3 has 16 residues. The junction had 13 bases not matched to a gene; V was cut back by 5 bases and J by 5 bases. The CDR3 spells CASSPIRQGRLTEAFF. In DNA, the CDR3 is TGTGCCAGTAGTCCGATCCGACAGGGGAGGTTGACTGAAGCTTTCTTT.

Turning to this clone: The germline gene is not matched at one end of the junction; a read error may be the cause. The J gene is TRBJ2-7, the V gene TRBV7-7, with 11 bases fitting TRBD1. Germline values: CDR1 SSHAT, CDR2 FNYEAQ (reference sequence). CDR3 length: 16 amino acids. The CDR3 reads CASSQEAGTGGNEQYF. Written as DNA, the CDR3 is TGCGCCAGCAGCCAAGAAGCCGGGACAGGGGGAAACGAGCAGTACTTC.

The V and J genes are TRBV19 and TRBJ2-3; 9 bases map to TRBD2. Unmatched junction bases numbered 5, after V lost 4 bases and J lost 6 bases. The CDR3 consists of 14 residues. Germline V gene lookup returns CDR1 LNHDA and CDR2 SQIVND (reference sequence). For the CDR3, the DNA is TGTGCCAGTAGTACTAGCGGGATTGACGATACGCAGTATTTT. This codes for CASSTSGIDDTQYF.

V gene TRBV5-1 combines with J gene TRBJ2-2, with 8 bases identical to TRBD2. This CDR3 has 16 residues. J was trimmed by 2 bases and V by 0 bases; bases with no gene match: 3. The germline CDR1 and CDR2 sequences are SGHRS and YFSETQ. CDR3 nucleotides: TGCGCCAGCAGCTTGGAGACTAGCGATAACACCGGGGAGCTGTTTTTT. As protein: CASSLETSDNTGELFF.

The V call is TRBV11-3, the J call TRBJ2-2; TRBD1 matches 7 bases. The CDR3 spans 16 residues. Germline loops: CDR1 SGHNT, CDR2 YENEEA. The J segment lost 4 bases and the V segment lost 3 bases, leaving 8 bases of the junction unmatched. DNA for the CDR3: TGTGCCAGCAGCTTGTCCGGGACAGTAAGCACCGGGGAGCTGTTTTTT. Protein sequence: CASSLSGTVSTGELFF.

V usage is TRBV5-1 and J usage is TRBJ1-1; 7 nucleotides line up with TRBD1. The germline V gene encodes CDR1 SGHRS and CDR2 YFSETQ. The CDR3 contains 14 residues. The V segment lost 2 bases and the J segment 7 bases; nucleotides outside the gene matches: 8. This CDR3 reads CASSLTGVRDEAFF. The CDR3 bases are TGCGCCAGCAGCTTAACAGGGGTTAGGGATGAAGCTTTCTTT.

This clone was detected only a few times. The chain couples TRBV18 to TRBJ1-1; D ambiguous. Germline V gene data show CDR1 as KGHSH and CDR2 as LQKENI. V was shortened by 3 bases and J by 3 bases, with 17 bases between the two germline ends. The CDR3 sequence is 16 residues long. Written as DNA, the CDR3 is TGTGCCAGCTCACCCGGGATCCTAACTCAGGACACTGAAGCTTTCTTT. Protein: CASSPGILTQDTEAFF.

V and J are TRBV19 and TRBJ1-2, with 8 bases lining up with TRBD1. J gave up 3 bases and V 5 bases, and 2 bases lay outside the gene matches. Germline V gene data show CDR1 as LNHDA and CDR2 as SQIVND (reference sequence). CDR3 length: 13 residues. The CDR3 loop reads CASSLTGDYGYTF. In DNA form, the CDR3 reads TGTGCCAGTAGTCTGACAGGGGACTATGGCTACACCTTC.

The chain joins TRBV6-5 to TRBJ2-7; no firm D call. The CDR3 has 13 amino acids. Germline assignment: CDR1 MNHEY and CDR2 SVGAGI. With 5 bases removed from V and 10 bases from J, the gap between germline ends came to 18 bases. This chain's CDR3 is CASSETVDVAQYF. DNA for the CDR3: TGTGCCAGCAGTGAAACGGTCGATGTTGCCCAGTACTTC.